This TCR beta chain was observed in a study of persistence of HIV-infected CD4 T cells. Stimulation used 8 to 10 ug/mL lysate from CMV-infected fibroblasts. Memory cells lacking CD40L and CD69 with high CD45RO were sorted. Comment on this clone: No antigen is known for it.

This was the immunoSEQ version 4 assay in survey mode. Assay: immunoSEQ multiplex PCR; the TCRdb copy retains only in-frame clones and omits some. The table has around 35,000 clones, roughly 80% seen once. The source of this sequence is an adult man with HIV who was CMV-seropositive. The material sequenced was CD4+ T cells sorted from PBMCs after roughly 17-hour stimulation, taken from a patient who received antiretroviral therapy.

The CDR3 spells CASSPTRRGEQFF. Here the CDR3 DNA reads TGTGCCAGCAGCCCGACTAGGCGGGGGGAGCAGTTCTTC. The rearrangement joins TRBV9 to TRBJ2-1, with 7 positions matching TRBD2. This CDR3 is 13 amino acids long. Germline CDR1 SGDLS, CDR2 YYNGEE. The junction had 8 bases not matched to a gene; V was cut back by 4 bases and J by 10 bases.